A single sample is the source of the 2 T cell receptor beta chains below, sequenced in a study of T-cell memory formation after mild COVID-19 (TCRdb year 2021). Library generation was performed with 5' RACE. The reads were generated on an Illumina NovaSeq 6000. Clones were called with MiXCR by TCRdb after fastp trimmed the public reads at Q25, and only in-frame beta chains were retained. Records with the same CDR3 protein are collapsed into one entry carrying the most frequent genes and DNA. For this sample the table gives under 350,000 distinct CDR3 sequences, of which under 20% were detected only once. 20% to 25% of the sample is in the top ten clones. The sequencing sample was made of PBMCs or a T cell subset sorted from them (not recorded which). Source of these receptors: a man younger than 30 who had mild COVID-19 (a few samples of this study predate the infection). The sample titles of this study are shuffled in the database, so cell type and time point are left out; the donor was told from shared clones.

This clonotype appeared a few times. This chain uses TRBV7-2 with TRBJ1-2; TRBD1 is a possible D gene (6 bases). Germline values: CDR1 SGHTA, CDR2 FQGNSA. The V end was cut by 2 bases, the J end by 8 bases, with 21 bases between. The CDR3 has 16 residues. The CDR3 loop is CASSLFLSGAGEGYTF. Here the CDR3 DNA reads TGTGCCAGCAGCTTATTTCTCTCGGGGGCAGGGGAAGGCTACACCTTC. Drawing the rest from reference TRBV7-2 and TRBJ1-2, the complete variable domain is GAGVSQSPSNKVTEKGKDVELRCDPISGHTALYWYRQSLGQGLEFLIYFQGNSAPDKSGLPSDRFSAERTGGSVSTLTIQRTQQEDSAVYLCASSLFLSGAGEGYTFGSGTRLTVV.

The sample holds a few counts of this clonotype. This chain joins TRBV5-1 and TRBJ1-1; D possibly corresponds to TRBD1 (5 bases). The CDR3 spans 15 residues. Germline assignment: CDR1 SGHRS and CDR2 YFSETQ. V lost 4 bases, J lost 6 bases, and 19 bases lay in between. The DNA of the CDR3 is TGCGCCAGCAGCCTAAACGGGGCGTTGGGGTCTGAAGCTTTCTTT. Residues: CASSLNGALGSEAFF. Full variable domain (remainder filled in from reference TRBV5-1 and TRBJ1-1): KAGVTQTPRYLIKTRGQQVTLSCSPISGHRSVSWYQQTPGQGLQFLFEYFSETQRNKGNFPGRFSGRQFSNSRSEMNVSTLELGDSALYLCASSLNGALGSEAFFGQGTRLTVV.